This is a list of T cell receptor beta chains from one sample in a study of blood T cell repertoires in COVID-19. The table came from immunoSEQ multiplex PCR; TCRdb's copy has only in-frame clones and leaves some out. The table lists some 150,000 clones, about 91% of them singletons. The specimen was peripheral blood. All receptors come from a woman aged 55-70 years with acute or convalescent COVID-19. Both conserved end residues are part of each CDR3. The D gene is left open where the match is weak. Clone size is not always given. Where it is, it says once, few, many or a class for expanded clones.

>TRBV30|TRBJ2-3|TRBD2|.|13
CAWASGSTDTQYF
TGTGCCTGGGCTAGCGGGTCCACAGATACGCAGTATTTT
>TRBV6-2/TRBV6-3|TRBJ2-7|TRBD1|once|13
CASSGTGNYEQYF
TGTGCCAGCAGCGGGACAGGGAACTACGAGCAGTACTTC
>TRBV2|TRBJ2-1|.|.|14
CASRRQGESGEQFF
TGTGCCAGCAGGCGGCAGGGCGAAAGTGGTGAGCAGTTCTTC
>TRBV7-9|TRBJ1-5|.|few|16
CASSLGFGRGNQPQHF
TGTGCCAGCAGCTTAGGCTTTGGGCGCGGCAATCAGCCCCAGCATTTT
>TRBV6-1|TRBJ2-7|TRBD2|.|15
CASKVAGVQVYEQYF
TGTGCCAGCAAGGTAGCGGGGGTTCAGGTCTACGAGCAGTACTTC
>TRBV4-1|TRBJ1-5|TRBD1|once|15
CASSQPTGRNQPQHF
TGCGCCAGCAGCCAGCCGACAGGGAGGAATCAGCCCCAGCATTTT
>TRBV6-2/TRBV6-3|TRBJ2-5|.|.|15
CASSYSTRAPWSQYF
TGTGCCAGCAGTTATAGCACCAGGGCCCCATGGTCCCAGTACTTC
>TRBV3-1/TRBV3-2|TRBJ2-7|.|.|11
CASSPTPEQYF
TGTGCCAGCAGCCCTACCCCCGAGCAGTACTTC
>TRBV7-9|TRBJ2-4|TRBD2|.|18
CASSPSRLAGGPKNIQYF
TGTGCCAGCAGCCCTTCCAGACTAGCGGGGGGCCCCAAAAACATTCAGTACTTC
>TRBV4-2|TRBJ1-6|.|.|14
CASSQGQDNSPLHF
TGTGCCAGCAGCCAAGGACAGGATAATTCACCCCTCCACTTT
>TRBV14|TRBJ1-6|.|.|16
CASSQTGQLYNSPLHF
TGTGCCAGCAGCCAGACCGGACAGCTCTATAATTCACCCCTCCACTTT
>TRBV13|TRBJ1-1|.|.|14
CASSFTGKGTEAFF
TGTGCCAGCAGCTTCACAGGGAAGGGTACTGAAGCTTTCTTT
>TRBV11-2|TRBJ1-6|.|.|16
CASSLDLGARNSPLHF
TGTGCCAGCAGCTTAGATCTGGGGGCGAGGAATTCACCCCTCCACTTT
>TRBV19|TRBJ1-1|.|.|14
CASSPPTPNTEAFF
TGTGCCAGTAGTCCCCCTACTCCGAACACTGAAGCTTTCTTT
>TRBV7-2|TRBJ1-1|.|.|16
CASSLFPQGTNTEAFF
TGTGCCAGCAGCCTATTCCCTCAGGGGACGAACACTGAAGCTTTCTTT
>TRBV27|TRBJ2-3|TRBD2|.|17
CASSLGLLAGATDTQYF
TGTGCCAGCAGTTTAGGCCTACTAGCGGGGGCCACAGATACGCAGTATTTT
>TRBV6-5|TRBJ2-7|.|once|15
CASNPGAGVGNEQYF
TGTGCCAGCAACCCAGGGGCCGGAGTGGGGAACGAGCAGTACTTC
>TRBV7-2|TRBJ2-7|TRBD2|.|17
CASSPPSGLADSYEQYF
TGTGCCAGCAGCCCACCCTCGGGGCTAGCGGACTCCTACGAGCAGTACTTC
>TRBV2|TRBJ1-5|TRBD1|.|13
CASRGQGDQPQHF
TGTGCCAGCAGGGGACAGGGGGATCAGCCCCAGCATTTT
>TRBV7-3|TRBJ2-1|.|.|16
CASSLGAPGVYNEQFF
TGTGCCAGCAGCTTGGGAGCGCCTGGAGTGTACAATGAGCAGTTCTTC
>TRBV5-4|TRBJ2-7|.|few|13
CASSLEQGHEQYF
TGTGCCAGCAGCTTGGAACAGGGCCACGAGCAGTACTTC
>TRBV12-3/TRBV12-4|TRBJ1-6|.|.|13
CASSSSSHPPLHF
TGTGCCAGCAGTTCGTCCAGTCATCCACCCCTCCACTTT
>TRBV6-5|TRBJ2-7|.|.|15
CASSYGAGGTYEQYF
TGTGCCAGCAGTTACGGGGCAGGGGGGACCTACGAGCAGTACTTC
>TRBV7-3|TRBJ2-7|.|.|13
CASSPEAGYEQYF
TGTGCCAGCAGCCCCGAGGCGGGCTACGAGCAGTACTTC
>TRBV7-2|TRBJ1-2|TRBD1|few|14
CASNRQGANYGYTF
TGTGCCAGCAACCGACAGGGGGCTAACTATGGCTACACCTTC
>TRBV2|TRBJ2-5|TRBD2|.|16
CASSDGTSGDQETQYF
TGTGCCAGCAGTGACGGGACTAGCGGAGACCAAGAGACCCAGTACTTC
>TRBV6-2/TRBV6-3|TRBJ1-3|.|.|17
CASSRDTTGSSGNTIYF
TGTGCCAGCAGTCGGGACACCACTGGATCCTCTGGAAACACCATATATTTT
>TRBV7-9|TRBJ2-7|TRBD2|.|15
CASSLTSGGLYEQYF
TGTGCCAGCAGCCTGACTAGCGGGGGACTCTACGAGCAGTACTTC
>TRBV24-1|TRBJ2-3|TRBD2|.|23
CATSPTPGRRTGLAGPHTNTQYF
TGTGCCACCAGTCCAACTCCGGGACGGAGAACAGGACTAGCGGGGCCTCATACGAATACGCAGTATTTT
>TRBV7-3|TRBJ2-1|TRBD2|.|16
CASSLTAGLAGNEQFF
TGTGCCAGCAGCTTAACCGCGGGGCTAGCGGGCAATGAGCAGTTCTTC
>TRBV5-1|TRBJ1-1|.|.|15
CASSPRTRMNTEAFF
TGCGCCAGCAGCCCCCGGACAAGGATGAACACTGAAGCTTTCTTT
>TRBV19|TRBJ2-7|TRBD1|.|13
CASMGQGASEQYF
TGTGCCAGTATGGGGCAGGGGGCGTCCGAGCAGTACTTC
>TRBV27|TRBJ2-5|TRBD2|.|16
CASSFTGTSGGETQYF
TGTGCCAGCAGTTTTACCGGGACTAGCGGGGGGGAGACCCAGTACTTC
>TRBV7-9|TRBJ2-3|TRBD2|.|14
CASSIRVAGDTQYF
TGTGCCAGCAGTATCCGGGTAGCGGGGGATACGCAGTATTTT
>TRBV7-2|TRBJ2-3|TRBD2|.|17
CASSFLSSGGRADTQYF
TGTGCCAGCAGCTTTCTTTCTAGCGGGGGGCGCGCAGATACGCAGTATTTT
>TRBV9|TRBJ1-5|.|.|15
CASSVGGDSNQPQHF
TGTGCCAGCAGCGTAGGGGGGGATAGCAATCAGCCCCAGCATTTT
>TRBV28|TRBJ2-7|TRBD2|.|16
CASSFNQRGGAYEQYF
TGTGCCAGCAGTTTTAACCAGCGGGGGGGCGCCTACGAGCAGTACTTC
>TRBV6-5|TRBJ1-3|.|.|15
CASSSVQGAGNTIYF
TGTGCCAGCAGTTCCGTACAGGGAGCCGGAAACACCATATATTTT
>TRBV5-6|TRBJ2-3|.|.|15
CASSSPHKATDTQYF
TGTGCCAGCAGCTCGCCTCACAAAGCGACAGATACGCAGTATTTT
>TRBV10-3|TRBJ1-4|TRBD1|once|16
CAISDTLGQGYEKLFF
TGTGCCATCAGTGATACCCTGGGACAGGGGTACGAAAAACTGTTTTTT
>TRBV15|TRBJ1-2|TRBD1|.|16
CATSSPNGQGDGGYTF
TGTGCCACCAGCAGCCCAAACGGGCAGGGGGACGGTGGCTACACCTTC
>TRBV15|TRBJ2-2|TRBD1|.|16
CATSSGDRGYGGELFF
TGTGCCACCAGTTCTGGGGACAGGGGTTACGGCGGGGAGCTGTTTTTT
>TRBV7-2|TRBJ2-6|TRBD1|.|19
CASSSRQGLSISGANVLTF
TGTGCCAGCAGCTCCAGACAGGGGTTAAGTATATCTGGGGCCAACGTCCTGACTTTC
>TRBV29-1|TRBJ1-2|.|.|13
CSVTLQGNYGYTF
TGCAGCGTTACCTTACAGGGCAACTATGGCTACACCTTC
>TRBV2|TRBJ2-3|.|.|15
CASSEEAVSTDTQYF
TGTGCCAGCAGTGAGGAGGCGGTTAGCACAGATACGCAGTATTTT
>TRBV7-2|TRBJ2-7|TRBD1|.|15
CASSPQTTGGYEQYF
TGTGCCAGCAGTCCTCAAACGACAGGGGGCTACGAGCAGTACTTC
>TRBV19|TRBJ2-7|TRBD1|.|17
CASSIVGETGTAYEQYF
TGTGCCAGTAGTATAGTGGGCGAGACAGGGACGGCCTACGAGCAGTACTTC
>TRBV27|TRBJ2-6|.|.|16
CASMRISPSGANVLTF
TGTGCCAGCATGCGGATTTCCCCCTCTGGGGCCAACGTCCTGACTTTC
>TRBV7-9|TRBJ2-2|.|.|14
CASSSQGSTGELFF
TGTGCCAGCAGCTCCCAGGGGTCCACCGGGGAGCTGTTTTTT
>TRBV18|TRBJ2-3|TRBD2|.|18
CASSQAPPAGGSTDTQYF
TGTGCCAGCTCCCAGGCCCCGCCAGCGGGGGGTAGCACAGATACGCAGTATTTT
>TRBV6-6|TRBJ1-2|.|.|14
CASSYSSGESGYTF
TGTGCCAGCAGTTACTCCTCGGGGGAGTCTGGCTACACCTTC
>TRBV19|TRBJ2-2|TRBD1|.|14
CASNPGQATGELFF
TGTGCCAGTAACCCGGGACAGGCCACCGGGGAGCTGTTTTTT
>TRBV7-9|TRBJ2-1|TRBD2|.|18
CASSTFITSGGPIYEQFF
TGTGCCAGCAGCACATTTATTACTAGCGGGGGGCCCATCTATGAGCAGTTCTTC
>TRBV7-2|TRBJ2-5|.|.|14
CASSPRRVGETQYF
TGTGCCAGCAGCCCCCGGAGGGTGGGCGAGACCCAGTACTTC
>TRBV20-1|TRBJ2-7|TRBD1|.|15
CSASDPGQGAGEQYF
TGCAGTGCTAGTGATCCGGGACAGGGGGCGGGTGAGCAGTACTTC